This T cell receptor beta chain was retrieved from a study of kidney transplant recipient with SARS-CoV-2 infection. This clonotype was counted many times. TCRdb reanalysed the reads using MiXCR and keeps one entry per CDR3 protein. The table includes 200,000 to 250,000 distinct CDR3 sequences, under 30% detected once. The CDR3 has 17 residues. The receptor was isolated from a male patient aged 30 to 39 who had COVID-19 and was a kidney transplant recipient. Some T cells may possibly be graft donor cells. This sample comprised a blood sample, obtained at baseline and on day 111 from a kidney transplant recipient. The rearrangement links TRBV8-2 to TRBJ2-6. TRBV8-2 corresponds to a pseudogene. Here the CDR3 reads CGIFSRITQSRANVLTF. The DNA for the CDR3 is TGTGGCATATTCAGTAGGATAACACAAAGTCGGGCCAACGTCCTGACTTTC.